Each of the 29 T cell receptor beta chains below was sequenced from the same sample in a study of response to subunit inactivated influenza vaccine. TCRdb recomputed calls from the RT-PCR reads with MiXCR, one row per CDR3 protein. The sample holds 550,000 to 800,000 distinct CDR3 sequences; around 14% are singletons and the top ten take more than 9%. The material was PBMCs from blood, obtained roughly 12 days after vaccination. These receptors were taken from a man aged 50 to 60 who received an inactivated influenza vaccine.

Many counts were recorded for this clonotype. The chain joins TRBV5-6 to TRBJ2-3; tentative D call: TRBD2 (5 bases). There are 13 residues in the CDR3. Germline V gene sequence: CDR1 SGHDT, CDR2 YYEEEE. Trimming took off 1 base at V and 6 bases at J, with 9 bases between the two ends. CDR3: CASSLKGVDTQYF. The CDR3 nucleotides read TGTGCCAGCAGCTTGAAGGGAGTGGATACGCAGTATTTT.

This clonotype was detected only a few times. This chain connects TRBV6-1 to TRBJ2-3, with 11 bases lining up with TRBD2. CDR3 length equals 16 residues. Germline V gene lookup returns CDR1 MNHNS and CDR2 SASEGT. J was trimmed by 4 bases and V by 11 bases; bases with no gene match: 14. In nucleotides, the CDR3 is TGTGCCGCCTTGGCAAGAATAGCGGGAGGGGCAGATACGCAGTATTTT. It is translated as CAALARIAGGADTQYF.

This clonotype was recorded a few times. This sequence joins TRBV12-3 or TRBV12-4 and TRBJ2-2, with TRBD1 matching 8 bases. The CDR3 is made up of 16 amino acids. The J segment lost 2 bases and the V segment lost 6 bases, leaving 8 bases of the junction unmatched. CDR3: CASSPGQAQNTGELFF. CDR3 coding DNA: TGTGCCAGCAGCCCGGGACAGGCGCAAAACACCGGGGAGCTGTTTTTT.

V usage is TRBV7-6 and J usage is TRBJ2-1, with D uncertain. V lost 1 base and J lost 6, with 13 bases in between. Per the germline V gene, CDR1 is SGHVS and CDR2 is FNYEAQ. This CDR3 has 15 amino acids. CDR3 nucleotide sequence: TGTGCCAGCAGCTTAGTCGGTATAGGACCCAATGAGCAGTTCTTC. The encoded protein is CASSLVGIGPNEQFF.

This clonotype turned up a few times. V usage is TRBV12-3 or TRBV12-4 and J usage is TRBJ1-5; 10 bases are shared with TRBD1. The V and J ends lost 5 bases and 3 bases, in that order; junction bases with no gene match: 7. The CDR3 is 16 residues long. CDR3 loop: CASSGTGVGYNQPQHF. The CDR3 DNA follows: TGTGCCAGCAGTGGGACAGGGGTGGGTTACAATCAGCCCCAGCATTTT.

In this sample, this clonotype turned up a few times. CDR3: CASSENSPYGYTF. CDR3 sequence (DNA): TGTGCCAGCAGTGAAAACTCCCCCTATGGCTACACCTTC. The chain carries TRBV6-1 and TRBJ1-2; D is ambiguous. This CDR3 has 13 residues. Germline-derived CDR1 and CDR2 are MNHNS and SASEGT. V dropped 2 bases and J dropped 4 bases, with 8 bases sitting between them.

This clonotype was counted a few times. This chain joins TRBV27 and TRBJ2-7; D remains ambiguous. Trimming removed 2 bases at V and 4 bases at J, with 15 bases between. The CDR3 contains 15 residues. The V gene's germline CDR1 is MNHEY and CDR2 SMNVEV (reference sequence). The CDR3 sequence: CASSLIPGSAYEQYF. CDR3 nucleotides: TGTGCCAGCAGTTTAATCCCGGGTTCCGCATACGAGCAGTACTTC.

The CDR3 is CASSFSAGAADTQYF. CDR3 nucleotide sequence: TGTGCCAGCAGTTTCTCGGCGGGAGCGGCAGATACGCAGTATTTT. V and J are TRBV12-3 or TRBV12-4 and TRBJ2-3, with TRBD2 matching 7 bases. This CDR3 region has 15 residues. V lost 3 bases and J lost 4; bases outside the gene matches: 7.

The rearrangement uses TRBV12-3 or TRBV12-4 and TRBJ2-2; perhaps TRBD1 as D (6 bases). CDR3 length: 15 residues. V gave up 3 bases and J gave up 5 bases, with 13 bases separating them. DNA of the CDR3: TGTGCCAGCAGTTTCGGTGGGGGCGGGACCGGGGAGCTGTTTTTT. This translates into CASSFGGGGTGELFF.

The chain couples TRBV7-2 to TRBJ2-1; D not certain. V lost 3 bases and J 6 bases, leaving 6 bases between the germline ends. The CDR3 is 12 amino acids. CDR1 and CDR2 (germline): SGHTA, FQGNSA. In DNA, the CDR3 is TGTGCCAGCAGCTTCGTAAGCAATGAGCAGTTCTTC. This translates into CASSFVSNEQFF.

The rearrangement uses TRBV5-5 and TRBJ2-7; 9 bases map to TRBD1. The V gene end was trimmed by 2 bases and the J gene end by 3 bases; junction bases not matched to a gene: 6. Germline CDR1 and CDR2: SGHKS and YYEKEE (reference sequence). The CDR3 consists of 15 residues. DNA of the CDR3: TGTGCCAGCAGCTTTAGGACAGGGGAGGTCTACGAGCAGTACTTC. The encoded protein is CASSFRTGEVYEQYF.

In its sample, this clonotype was seen a few times. The rearrangement links TRBV6-2 or TRBV6-3 to TRBJ2-3; D is ambiguous. The V and J ends lost 2 bases and 5 bases respectively, with 17 bases between them. Per the germline V gene, CDR1 is MNHEY and CDR2 is SVGEGT. The CDR3 has 16 amino acids. The CDR3 here is CASSYHSWYHGDTQYF. CDR3 nucleotides: TGTGCCAGCAGTTACCATTCCTGGTATCACGGAGATACGCAGTATTTT.

The chain recombines TRBV5-4 with TRBJ2-1, with D hard to call. Germline-derived CDR1 and CDR2 are SGHNT and YYREEE (reference sequence). The V end was cut by 0 bases, the J end by 8 bases, with 9 bases between. The CDR3 spans 13 residues. The CDR3 DNA reads TGTGCCAGCAGCTTGGCAGGAGATTATGAGCAGTTCTTC. Protein sequence: CASSLAGDYEQFF. The entire variable domain, with the rest obtained from reference TRBV5-4 and TRBJ2-1, is as follows: ETGVTQSPTHLIKTRGQQVTLRCSSQSGHNTVSWYQQALGQGPQFIFQYYREEENGRGNFPPRFSGLQFPNYSSELNVNALELDDSALYLCASSLAGDYEQFFGPGTRLTVL.

This clonotype was seen ten or more times. This chain uses TRBV11-2 with TRBJ1-6, with D hard to call. V was pared by 1 base and J by 7 bases, with 8 bases between. From germline, CDR1 is SGHAT and CDR2 FQNNGV. The CDR3 is made up of 14 amino acids. In DNA, the CDR3 is TGTGCCAGCAGCTTAGCCCACACGAATTCACCCCTCCACTTT. Protein sequence: CASSLAHTNSPLHF.

This clonotype was seen ten or more times. The genes are TRBV29-1 and TRBJ2-5; 7 bases line up with TRBD1. The CDR3 is 15 residues long. V lost 6 bases, J lost 10 bases, and 20 bases stayed unmatched. Germline loops: CDR1 SQVTM, CDR2 ANQGSEA. The CDR3 bases are TGCAGCGTCGCGAGGGGACATTCTACGTCAGGGGGCCAGTACTTC. This translates into CSVARGHSTSGGQYF.

V and J are TRBV6-2 or TRBV6-3 and TRBJ2-2; D is ambiguous. Per germline, CDR1 MNHEY and CDR2 SVGEGT. This CDR3 comprises 16 residues. The V end lost 3 bases, the J end lost 3 bases, and 14 bases lay between the germline ends. CDR3 DNA: TGTGCCAGCAGTTATTTCCGTAGTGGGGACACCGGGGAGCTGTTTTTT. It yields the protein CASSYFRSGDTGELFF.

This clonotype was recorded at least ten times. This chain joins TRBV15 and TRBJ2-7, with 9 bases aligning to TRBD2. Germline V gene lookup returns CDR1 LNHNV and CDR2 YYDKDF (reference sequence). V was clipped by 1 base and J by 4 bases; unmatched bases: 5. The length of the CDR3 is 15 residues. Written as DNA, the CDR3 is TGTGCCACCAGCAGAGTAGCGGGAGCCACATACGAGCAGTACTTC. It is translated as CATSRVAGATYEQYF.

This clonotype showed up just once. This chain links TRBV7-2 with TRBJ2-3, with D perhaps TRBD1 (5 bases). The germline gives CDR1 SGHTA, CDR2 FQGNSA. The germline V and J ends were trimmed by 5 bases and 6 bases, with 15 bases remaining between them. The CDR3 is 14 residues long. Here the CDR3 reads CASSPRQLRDTQYF. CDR3 coding DNA: TGTGCCAGCAGCCCCAGACAGCTCCGGGATACGCAGTATTTT.

The chain has TRBV20-1 and TRBJ2-2; 12 nucleotides match TRBD2. With 6 bases clipped from V and 3 bases from J, the junction kept 5 bases outside the gene matches. CDR1 and CDR2 (germline): DFQATT, SNEGSKA (reference sequence). This CDR3 is built from 15 residues. Here the CDR3 reads CSAASGRAYTGELFF. The CDR3 nucleotides read TGCAGTGCAGCTAGCGGGAGGGCGTACACCGGGGAGCTGTTTTTT.

Only a few counts were recorded for this clonotype. The CDR3 DNA follows: TGCAGCGTTACCTCGACAGGGGGCGATACGCAGTATTTT. It encodes CSVTSTGGDTQYF. The J gene is TRBJ2-3, the V gene TRBV29-1; 10 bases are a match to TRBD1. The length of the CDR3 is 13 residues. In germline, CDR1 is SQVTM, CDR2 ANQGSEA. Losses at the gene ends were 5 bases for V and 6 bases for J; bases not matched to a gene: 5.

This chain joins TRBV12-3 or TRBV12-4 and TRBJ2-3; 8 positions agree with TRBD2. CDR3 length: 17 residues. V shed 3 bases, J shed 1 base, and the junction held 9 bases outside the gene matches. The CDR3 reads CASSLLVAGWGTDTQYF. The DNA for the CDR3 is TGTGCCAGCAGTTTGCTGGTAGCGGGGTGGGGCACAGATACGCAGTATTTT.

Note on this clonotype: Being one base from a much bigger clone, this may be a read error. The chain is built from TRBV2 and TRBJ2-7; possible D gene TRBD2, 5 bases. V shed 10 bases and J shed 0 bases, with 10 bases lying between them. The CDR3 is 12 amino acids. In germline, CDR1 is SNHLY, CDR2 FYNNEI. CDR3 protein: CANKADSYEQYF. CDR3 DNA sequence: TGTGCCAACAAAGCGGACTCCTACGAGCAGTACTTC. Using reference TRBV2 and TRBJ2-7 for the parts outside the CDR3, the full variable domain is EPEVTQTPSHQVTQMGQEVILRCVPISNHLYFYWYRQILGQKVEFLVSFYNNEISEKSEIFDDQFSVERPDGSNFTLKIRSTKLEDSAMYFCANKADSYEQYFGPGTRLTVT.

Only a few counts were recorded for this clonotype. The rearrangement joins TRBV20-1 to TRBJ1-1; 7 positions agree with TRBD1. Germline V gene sequence: CDR1 DFQATT, CDR2 SNEGSKA (reference sequence). The CDR3 extends over 15 amino acids. V lost 3 bases and J lost 1; bases outside the gene matches: 8. The CDR3 reads CSASDARQGNTEAFF. In nucleotides, the CDR3 is TGCAGTGCTAGTGACGCGCGACAGGGGAACACTGAAGCTTTCTTT.

This clonotype was seen a handful of times. The rearrangement joins TRBV19 to TRBJ2-1; TRBD2 agrees at 15 bases. The CDR3 is made up of 16 amino acids. Per germline, CDR1 LNHDA and CDR2 SQIVND (reference sequence). V lost 7 bases, J lost 10 bases, and 11 bases stayed unmatched. CDR3 sequence (DNA): TGTGCCAGTAAGAGTGGACTAGCGGGAGGGAATCGGGAGCAGTTCTTC. The encoded protein is CASKSGLAGGNREQFF.

The table lists this clonotype with a few counts. This chain links TRBV28 with TRBJ2-1; the D gene is possibly TRBD2 (6 bases). Trimming cost V 2 bases and J 8 bases, with 13 bases left between them. Germline loops: CDR1 MDHEN, CDR2 SYDVKM. The CDR3 contains 14 residues. The CDR3 protein is CASSLIRRGDEQFF. The CDR3 DNA follows: TGTGCCAGCAGTTTAATCAGGAGGGGCGATGAGCAGTTCTTC.

There are a few counts of this clonotype. A read error may account for a junction end that differs from germline. The chain joins TRBV23-1 to TRBJ2-7; D is tentatively TRBD1 or TRBD2 (5 bases each). TRBV23-1 is marked as an open reading frame, function uncertain. CDR3 length equals 10 residues. CDR3 sequence (DNA): TGCGCCAGCAGACCTAGGGACGGCGACTTC. As protein: CASRPRDGDF.

The chain combines TRBV19 with TRBJ2-1, with 7 positions matching TRBD2. V dropped 4 bases and J dropped 3; count of bases not matched to a gene: 12. CDR3 size: 17 residues. Germline CDR1 reads LNHDA; CDR2 reads SQIVND (reference sequence). CDR3 residues: CASSTFISGNRYNEQFF. CDR3 bases: TGTGCCAGTAGTACGTTCATAAGCGGGAATCGCTACAATGAGCAGTTCTTC.

V gene TRBV4-2 combines with J gene TRBJ2-1; 9 bases align to TRBD2. Looked up from germline, CDR1 is LGHNA and CDR2 is YNFKEQ. The CDR3 is 15 amino acids. Trimming removed 5 bases from V and 8 bases from J; junction bases left unmatched: 10. The CDR3 DNA reads TGTGCCAGCAGCGAAAGGACTAGCGAAGGGTATGAGCAGTTCTTC. The encoded protein is CASSERTSEGYEQFF.

In this sample, this clonotype turned up a few times. The chain has TRBV7-8 and TRBJ2-2; the match to TRBD2 covers 8 bases. Germline V gene data show CDR1 as SGHVS and CDR2 as FQNEAQ. The CDR3 has 15 residues. J was trimmed by 4 bases and V by 5 bases; bases with no gene match: 6. The CDR3 DNA follows: TGTGCCAGCAGCCCACGGACTAGCCCCACCGGGGAGCTGTTTTTT. Its translation is CASSPRTSPTGELFF.